The entry below describes one TCR beta chain. The sample has other DNA sequences that encode this CDR3 too. This entry is derived from a study of blood T cell repertoires in COVID-19. Study at large: The United States, Italy and Spain supplied acute and convalescent COVID-19 samples. In each case, the material was cDNA or gDNA derived from T cells, B-cell-depleted T cells, or PBMCs.

In the original workflow: Researchers report that nucleated cell counts were estimated from reference gene primer amplification. Using immunoSEQ multiplex PCR, the repertoire was profiled, and TCRdb retains in-frame clones only, with some absent. That table gives V, J and clone size, and the DNA gave D and trimming. The profile shows fewer than 250,000 clones, 75% to 85% of them singletons. This CDR3 comprises 14 residues. CDR1 and CDR2 (germline): SGDLS, YYNGEE. V was pared by 3 bases and J by 4 bases, with 14 bases between. The sample was peripheral blood. The source of this sequence is a human donor in a cohort sampled during active COVID-19. The chain uses TRBV9 and TRBJ2-7; tentative D call: TRBD2 (6 bases). The CDR3 is CASSATGVAYEQYF. The CDR3, as DNA: TGTGCCAGCAGCGCGACGGGGGTAGCATACGAGCAGTACTTC.